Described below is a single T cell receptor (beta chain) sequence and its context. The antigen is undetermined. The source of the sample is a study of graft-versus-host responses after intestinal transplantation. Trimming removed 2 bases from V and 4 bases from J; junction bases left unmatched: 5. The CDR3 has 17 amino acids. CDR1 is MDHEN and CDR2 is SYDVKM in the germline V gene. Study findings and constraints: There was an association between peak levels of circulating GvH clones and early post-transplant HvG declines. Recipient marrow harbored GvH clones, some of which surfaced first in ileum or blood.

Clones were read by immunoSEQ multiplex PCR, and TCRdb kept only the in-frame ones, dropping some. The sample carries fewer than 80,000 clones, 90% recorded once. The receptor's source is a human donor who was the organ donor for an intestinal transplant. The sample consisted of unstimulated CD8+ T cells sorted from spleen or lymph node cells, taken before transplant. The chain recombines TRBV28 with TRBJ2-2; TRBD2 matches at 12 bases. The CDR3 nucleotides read TGTGCCAGCAGTTTAGGGACTAGCGGGCTTACCACCGGGGAGCTGTTTTTT. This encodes CASSLGTSGLTTGELFF.